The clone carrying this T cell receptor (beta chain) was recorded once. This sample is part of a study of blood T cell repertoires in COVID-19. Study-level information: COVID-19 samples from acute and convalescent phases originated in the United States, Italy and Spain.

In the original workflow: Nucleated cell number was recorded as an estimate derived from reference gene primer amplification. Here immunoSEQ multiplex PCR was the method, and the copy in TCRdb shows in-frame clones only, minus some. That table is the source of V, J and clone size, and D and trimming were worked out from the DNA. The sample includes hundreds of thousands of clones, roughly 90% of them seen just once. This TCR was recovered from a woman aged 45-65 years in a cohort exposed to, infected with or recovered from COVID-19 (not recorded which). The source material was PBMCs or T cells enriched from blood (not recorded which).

The CDR3: CASSLMAGQGETQYF. The DNA for the CDR3 is TGTGCCAGCAGCTTAATGGCAGGACAGGGAGAGACCCAGTACTTC. This chain joins TRBV5-6 and TRBJ2-5; 8 bases line up with TRBD1. Trimming cost V 2 bases and J 4 bases; bases outside gene matches: 7. The CDR3 is 15 residues long. Germline-derived CDR1 and CDR2 are SGHDT and YYEEEE.